This T cell receptor (beta chain) was profiled in a study of esophageal squamous cell carcinoma under preoperative chemotherapy (dated by TCRdb to between 2017 and 2018). Regarding the study in general: The study profiled TCR repertoires of both peripheral blood T cells and tumor-infiltrating lymphocytes. Repertoires were compared between samples taken before and after paclitaxel-nedaplatin therapy. The study assessed how paclitaxel-nedaplatin chemotherapy affected T-cell receptor repertoires in patients with esophageal squamous cell carcinoma. The cohort comprised five patients with primary esophageal squamous cell carcinoma. The research as a whole found: Post-treatment tumor-infiltrating lymphocytes appeared to be derived in part from peripheral T cells migrating into the tumor, rather than solely from local clonal changes. The cohort was small, with only five patients with esophageal squamous cell carcinoma analyzed. After chemotherapy, TCR diversity rose significantly in peripheral T cells, but this increase was not seen in tumor-infiltrating lymphocytes. Paclitaxel-nedaplatin therapy induced immediate and substantial clonotype frequency changes, with contraction more likely among abundant clones than amplification.

Library preparation used PCR. The listed sequencing device is HiSeq X Ten. High-throughput sequencing was used to characterize the TCR repertoires. TCRdb trimmed public reads at Q25 via fastp, called clones via MiXCR and kept in-frame beta chains. Identical CDR3 proteins give one entry, which carries the most common genes and DNA. The sample includes 15,000 to 20,000 distinct CDR3 sequences, with around 45% observed a single time. The top ten constitute roughly 30% of the sample. Of note for this clonotype: The antigen it recognizes is unknown. Compared with germline, one end of the junction differs, possibly owing to a read error.

The sample's time point, from its label and the paper: after preoperative PTX-NDP chemotherapy. Patients received paclitaxel-nedaplatin as preoperative chemotherapy before surgery. The germline V gene (reference sequence) yields SSHAT for CDR1 and FNYEAQ for CDR2. The CDR3 starts with the cysteine, ends with the phenylalanine, and has 16 residues. Only CDR3 DNA is held: 48 bases, read in frame from base 1. The sample here was taken from a patient given preoperative chemotherapy. The TCR originated in a human donor with esophageal squamous cell carcinoma. The donor label of this sample is uncertain. This receptor chain uses TRBV7-7 and TRBJ2-2, and TRBD1 matches 7 of the central bases. This receptor has the CDR3 CASSRGKSGYTGALFF. The nucleotides are TGTGCCAGCAGCCGAGGGAAGAGCGGCTACACAGGGGCGCTGTTTTTT.